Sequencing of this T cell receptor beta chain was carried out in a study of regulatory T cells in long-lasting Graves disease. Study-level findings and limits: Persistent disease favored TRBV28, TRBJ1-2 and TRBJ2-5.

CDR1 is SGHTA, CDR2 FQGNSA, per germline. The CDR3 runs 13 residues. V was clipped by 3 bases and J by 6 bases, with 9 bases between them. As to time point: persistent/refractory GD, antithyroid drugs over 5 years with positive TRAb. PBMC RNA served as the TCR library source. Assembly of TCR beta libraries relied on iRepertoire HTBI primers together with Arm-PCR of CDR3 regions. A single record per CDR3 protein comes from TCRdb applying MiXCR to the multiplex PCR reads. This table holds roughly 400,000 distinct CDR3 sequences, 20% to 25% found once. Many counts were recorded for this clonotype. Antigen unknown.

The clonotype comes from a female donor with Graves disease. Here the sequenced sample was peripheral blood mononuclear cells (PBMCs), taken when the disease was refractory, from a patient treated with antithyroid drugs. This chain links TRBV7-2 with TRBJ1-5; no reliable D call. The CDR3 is CASSFWVGQPQHF. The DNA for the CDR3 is TGTGCCAGCAGCTTCTGGGTGGGTCAGCCCCAGCATTTT.